This TCR beta chain came from a study of blood T cells in healthy people across ages. Germline CDR1 MDHEN, CDR2 SYDVKM. This CDR3 has 16 residues. Unmatched junction bases numbered 8, after V lost 1 base and J lost 5 bases. A note on this clonotype: Antigen unknown.

With a J-beta primer mix and a sample-barcoded 5' primer, a second PCR ran about 6 to 11 cycles. In TCRdb, the 5' RACE reads were re-called with MiXCR into one record per CDR3 protein. The table records around 990,000 distinct CDR3 sequences, almost 25% of them present only once. General study results and limits: PBMCs were not sorted, which prevented a conclusive comparison of naive versus antigen-experienced cells. TCR beta diversity per million T cells fell roughly linearly with age. Among long-lived donors, naive CD4+ cells were more numerous and diversity higher than in aged donors.

These data are also associated with another study on T cells of mothers and their children. That report adds: Whether related or unrelated, pairs show similar shaping of TCR recombination output by thymic selection.

The sequencing sample was made of blood. This clonotype originated in a girl aged 2 to 9 in good health. The rearrangement joins TRBV28 to TRBJ2-1; 7 bases map to TRBD2. Written as DNA, the CDR3 is TGTGCCAGCAGTTTATCAGCCTTGGGGGGGGACAATGAGCAGTTCTTC. Translating it yields CASSLSALGGDNEQFF.